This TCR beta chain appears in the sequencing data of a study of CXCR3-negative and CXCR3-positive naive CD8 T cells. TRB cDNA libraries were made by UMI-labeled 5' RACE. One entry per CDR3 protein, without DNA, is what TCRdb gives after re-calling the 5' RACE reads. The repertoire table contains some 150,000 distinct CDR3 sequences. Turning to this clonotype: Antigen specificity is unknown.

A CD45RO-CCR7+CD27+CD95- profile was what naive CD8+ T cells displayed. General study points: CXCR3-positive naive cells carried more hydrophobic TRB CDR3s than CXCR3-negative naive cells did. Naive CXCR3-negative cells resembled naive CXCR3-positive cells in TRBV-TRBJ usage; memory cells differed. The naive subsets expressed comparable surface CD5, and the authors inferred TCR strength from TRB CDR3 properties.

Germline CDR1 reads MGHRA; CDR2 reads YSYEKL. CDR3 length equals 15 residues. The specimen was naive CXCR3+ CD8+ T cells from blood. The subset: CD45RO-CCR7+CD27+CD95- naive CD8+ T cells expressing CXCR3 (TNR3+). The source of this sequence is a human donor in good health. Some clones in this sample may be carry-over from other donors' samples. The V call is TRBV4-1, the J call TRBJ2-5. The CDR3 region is CASSQENEAMKTQYF.